What follows describes a single TCR beta chain. Antigen unknown. With V trimmed by 1 base and J by 4 bases, 3 bases remained unmatched. The CDR3 extends over 16 amino acids. CDR1 and CDR2 (germline): LNHNV, YYDKDF (reference sequence). These data originate in a study of early T cells in non-severe SARS-CoV-2 infection. Looking at the study overall: Sequencing was performed on bulk RNA from unsorted whole blood, leaving chains unpaired.

The study's findings and limits: Matching results from VDJdb favored anti-spike CD8 responses, leaving private and CD4 specificities undetected.

Individual cDNA molecules each received unique molecular identifiers attached to them. TCRdb fed the 5' RACE reads into MiXCR, producing one record per CDR3 protein. The sample holds about 110,000 distinct CDR3 sequences, 9% to 14% seen once. The rearrangement joins TRBV15 to TRBJ1-4; 10 nucleotides match TRBD1. This receptor was identified in an adult who was a healthcare worker with PCR-confirmed SARS-CoV-2 infection or an uninfected control (not recorded which). The sequenced sample consisted of whole blood. CDR3 sequence (DNA): TGTGCCACCAGCAGAGGGGACAGGGGCCGTAATGAAAAACTGTTTTTT. As protein: CATSRGDRGRNEKLFF. Using reference TRBV15 and TRBJ1-4 for the parts outside the CDR3, the full variable domain is DAMVIQNPRYQVTQFGKPVTLSCSQTLNHNVMYWYQQKSSQAPKLLFHYYDKDFNNEADTPDNFQSRRPNTSFCFLDIRSPGLGDTAMYLCATSRGDRGRNEKLFFGSGTQLSVL.